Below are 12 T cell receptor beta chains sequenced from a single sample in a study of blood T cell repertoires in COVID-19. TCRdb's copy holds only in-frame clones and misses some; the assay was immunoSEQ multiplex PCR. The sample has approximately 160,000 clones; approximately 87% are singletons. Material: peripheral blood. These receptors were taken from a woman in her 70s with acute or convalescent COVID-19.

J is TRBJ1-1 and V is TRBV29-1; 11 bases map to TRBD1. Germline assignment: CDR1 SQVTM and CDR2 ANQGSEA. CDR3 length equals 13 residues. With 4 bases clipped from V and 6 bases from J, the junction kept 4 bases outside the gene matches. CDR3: CSVGTGGRAEAFF. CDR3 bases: TGCAGCGTTGGGACAGGGGGCCGGGCTGAAGCTTTCTTT.

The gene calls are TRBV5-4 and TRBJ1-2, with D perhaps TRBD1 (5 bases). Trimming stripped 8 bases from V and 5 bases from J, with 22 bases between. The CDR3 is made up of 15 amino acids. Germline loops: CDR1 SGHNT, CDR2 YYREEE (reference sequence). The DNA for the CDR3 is TGTGCCAGTAAACCCGGGACTTCGGACGTGTATGGCTACACCTTC. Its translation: CASKPGTSDVYGYTF.

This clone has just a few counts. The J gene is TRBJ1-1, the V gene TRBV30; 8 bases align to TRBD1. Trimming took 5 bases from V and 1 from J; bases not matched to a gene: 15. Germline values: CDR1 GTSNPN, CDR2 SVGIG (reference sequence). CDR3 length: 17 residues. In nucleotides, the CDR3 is TGTGCCTGGCTAAGGGGAGGACAGGGAGGGCCGAACACTGAAGCTTTCTTT. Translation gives CAWLRGGQGGPNTEAFF.

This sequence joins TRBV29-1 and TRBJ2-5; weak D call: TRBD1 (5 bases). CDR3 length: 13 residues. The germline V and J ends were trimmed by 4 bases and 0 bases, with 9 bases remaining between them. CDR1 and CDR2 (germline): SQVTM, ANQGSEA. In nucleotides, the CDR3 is TGCAGCGTTGCCTCAGGGTACCAAGAGACCCAGTACTTC. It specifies CSVASGYQETQYF.

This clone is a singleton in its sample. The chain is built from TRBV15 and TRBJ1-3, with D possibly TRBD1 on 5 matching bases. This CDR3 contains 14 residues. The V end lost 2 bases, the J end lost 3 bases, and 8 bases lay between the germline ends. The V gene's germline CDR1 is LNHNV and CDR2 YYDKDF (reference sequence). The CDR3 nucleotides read TGTGCCACCAGCAGAACAGGAGATGGAAACACCATATATTTT. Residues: CATSRTGDGNTIYF.

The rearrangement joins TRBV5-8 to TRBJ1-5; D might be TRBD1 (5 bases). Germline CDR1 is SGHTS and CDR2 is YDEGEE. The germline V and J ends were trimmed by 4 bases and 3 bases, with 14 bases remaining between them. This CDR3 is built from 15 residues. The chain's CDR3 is CASSDPRGVNQPQHF. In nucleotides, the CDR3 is TGTGCCAGCAGCGACCCGCGGGGGGTCAATCAGCCCCAGCATTTT.

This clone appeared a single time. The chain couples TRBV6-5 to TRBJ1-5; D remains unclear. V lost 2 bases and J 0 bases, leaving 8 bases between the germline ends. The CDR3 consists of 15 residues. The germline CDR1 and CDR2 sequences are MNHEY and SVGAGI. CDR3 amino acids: CASSYKPYSNQPQHF. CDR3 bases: TGTGCCAGCAGTTACAAGCCTTATAGCAATCAGCCCCAGCATTTT.

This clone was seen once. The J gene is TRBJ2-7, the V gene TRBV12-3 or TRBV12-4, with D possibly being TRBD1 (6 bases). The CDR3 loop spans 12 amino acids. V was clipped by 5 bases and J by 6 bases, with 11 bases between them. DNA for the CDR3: TGTGCCAGCAGTCCCGGGACACGCGAGCAGTACTTC. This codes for CASSPGTREQYF.

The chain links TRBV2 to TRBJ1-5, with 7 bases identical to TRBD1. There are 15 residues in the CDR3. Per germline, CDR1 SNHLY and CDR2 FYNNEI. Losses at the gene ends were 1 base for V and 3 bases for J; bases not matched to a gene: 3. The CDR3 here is CASSEEGTVNQPQHF. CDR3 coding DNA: TGTGCCAGCAGTGAAGAAGGGACAGTCAATCAGCCCCAGCATTTT.

The CDR3 region is CSALVSAGELFF. For the CDR3, the DNA is TGCAGCGCCCTTGTTAGCGCAGGGGAGCTGTTTTTT. V is TRBV29-1 and J is TRBJ2-2; tentatively, D is TRBD2 (5 bases). Trimming took off 7 bases at V and 8 bases at J, with 14 bases between the two ends. Germline lookup yields CDR1 SQVTM and CDR2 ANQGSEA. The CDR3 extends over 12 amino acids.

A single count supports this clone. CDR3 sequence reads: CAGGGGSSYEQYF. The DNA of the CDR3 is TGTGCCGGGGGGGGCGGTAGCTCCTACGAGCAGTACTTC. The chain recombines TRBV28 with TRBJ2-7, with D possibly being TRBD2 (7 bases). The V end was cut by 11 bases, the J end by 0 bases, with 14 bases between. This CDR3 region has 13 residues. Germline V CDR1 and CDR2: MDHEN, SYDVKM. Complete variable domain (other parts from reference TRBV28 and TRBJ2-7): DVKVTQSSRYLVKRTGEKVFLECVQDMDHENMFWYRQDPGLGLRLIYFSYDVKMKEKGDIPEGYSVSREKKERFSLILESASTNQTSMYLCAGGGGSSYEQYFGPGTRLTVT.

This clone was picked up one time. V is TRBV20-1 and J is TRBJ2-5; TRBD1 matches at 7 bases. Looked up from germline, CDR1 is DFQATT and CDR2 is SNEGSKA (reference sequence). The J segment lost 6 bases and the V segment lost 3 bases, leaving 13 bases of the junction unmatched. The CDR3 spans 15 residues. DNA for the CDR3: TGCAGTGCTAGTCCCCTTGACCGGGACAGTCAGACCCAGTACTTC. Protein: CSASPLDRDSQTQYF.